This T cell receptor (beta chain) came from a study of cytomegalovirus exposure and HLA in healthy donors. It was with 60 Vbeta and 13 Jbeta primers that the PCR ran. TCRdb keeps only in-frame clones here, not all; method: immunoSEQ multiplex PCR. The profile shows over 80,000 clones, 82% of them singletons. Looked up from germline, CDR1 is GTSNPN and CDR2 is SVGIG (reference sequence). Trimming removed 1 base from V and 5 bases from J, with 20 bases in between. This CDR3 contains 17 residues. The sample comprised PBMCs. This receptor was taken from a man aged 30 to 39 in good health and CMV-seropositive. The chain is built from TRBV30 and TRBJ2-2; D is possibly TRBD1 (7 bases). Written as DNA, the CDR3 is TGTGCCTGGAGTGGGCCAGGGGGAGGAGGTTTAACCGGGGAGCTGTTTTTT. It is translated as CAWSGPGGGGLTGELFF. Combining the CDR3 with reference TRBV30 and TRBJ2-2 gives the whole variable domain SQTIHQWPATLVQPVGSPLSLECTVEGTSNPNLYWYRQAAGRGLQLLFYSVGIGQISSEVPQNLSASRPQDRQFILSSKKLLLSDSGFYLCAWSGPGGGGLTGELFFGEGSRLTVL.